Described below is a single T cell receptor (beta chain) sequence and its context. One end of the junction is discordant with germline, which a read error may explain. The sample belongs to a study of cytomegalovirus exposure and HLA in healthy donors. The CDR3 totals 15 residues. Germline values: CDR1 SEHNR, CDR2 FQNEAQ (reference sequence). The PCR had 60 Vbeta and 13 Jbeta primers. Produced via immunoSEQ multiplex PCR; TCRdb's table is partial and in-frame only. The sample holds 150,000 to 200,000 clones, about 80% seen once. The clonotype originates from a female donor in good health and CMV-seronegative. Sequenced material: PBMCs. The chain recombines TRBV7-9 with TRBJ1-1; D call uncertain. The CDR3 here is CSSSPRRTGNTEAFF. The DNA for the CDR3 is TGTTCCAGCAGCCCGAGGAGGACGGGGAACACTGAAGCTTTCTTT.